These 21 T cell receptor beta chains share one sample of origin, sequenced in a study of identical twins. TCRdb reanalysed the 5' RACE reads using MiXCR and keeps one entry per CDR3 protein. The sample carries some 630,000 distinct CDR3 sequences, around 7.5% recorded once. These records were also assigned to another study, of yellow fever vaccine responses in identical twins.

The sample taken for sequencing was PBMCs. All receptors come from a woman aged 18 to 35 in good health.

This clonotype was found a few times. The rearrangement links TRBV7-3 to TRBJ2-1; TRBD2 might be the D (5 bases). This CDR3 region has 15 residues. The V and J ends lost 5 bases and 5 bases respectively, with 16 bases between them. CDR1 and CDR2 (germline): SGHTA, FQGTGA. CDR3 residues: CASSQPGEGHNEQFF. The CDR3 nucleotides are TGTGCCAGCAGCCAACCCGGAGAGGGCCACAATGAGCAGTTCTTC.

The V and J genes are TRBV12-3 or TRBV12-4 and TRBJ2-7; 14 nucleotides match TRBD2. Germline trimming cut 4 bases from V and 2 bases from J; bases unmatched to any gene: 10. This CDR3 has 18 amino acids. For the CDR3, the DNA is TGTGCCAGCAGTTCCCCTCCGGGACTAGCGGGAGTCCCCTACGAGCAGTACTTC. Its translation: CASSSPPGLAGVPYEQYF.

The CDR3 sequence: CASSVHRVSGANVLTF. The CDR3 DNA reads TGTGCCAGCAGCGTTCACAGGGTCTCTGGGGCCAACGTCCTGACTTTC. This chain uses TRBV11-2 with TRBJ2-6; D possibly corresponds to TRBD1 (6 bases). The germline V and J ends were trimmed by 5 bases and 0 bases, with 11 bases remaining between them. Germline CDR1 and CDR2: SGHAT and FQNNGV. This CDR3 comprises 16 residues. Complete variable domain (other parts from reference TRBV11-2 and TRBJ2-6): EAGVAQSPRYKIIEKRQSVAFWCNPISGHATLYWYQQILGQGPKLLIQFQNNGVVDDSQLPKDRFSAERLKGVDSTLKIQPAKLEDSAVYLCASSVHRVSGANVLTFGAGSRLTVL.

In DNA, the CDR3 is TGCAGCGTTGGTCGGACGGGGGGACAAGATACGCAGTATTTT. Its protein product is CSVGRTGGQDTQYF. V is TRBV29-1 and J is TRBJ2-3; maybe TRBD2 (7 bases). This CDR3 region has 14 residues. Germline CDR1 SQVTM, CDR2 ANQGSEA. Trimming pared 4 bases from V and 5 bases from J, leaving 16 bases between.

The chain links TRBV20-1 to TRBJ1-1; no firm D call. V was shortened by 5 bases and J by 1 base, with 11 bases between the two germline ends. The V gene's germline CDR1 is DFQATT and CDR2 SNEGSKA (reference sequence). This CDR3 region has 13 residues. The DNA for the CDR3 is TGCAGTGCTCCCAACGGGCCGAACACTGAAGCTTTCTTT. This encodes CSAPNGPNTEAFF.

The table lists this clonotype with a few counts. The chain combines TRBV28 with TRBJ2-1, with 9 bases lining up with TRBD2. This CDR3 is built from 15 residues. J gave up 6 bases and V 10 bases, and 13 bases lay outside the gene matches. From germline, CDR1 is MDHEN and CDR2 SYDVKM. CDR3 coding DNA: TGTGCCACAGCATCCGGGACTAGCCTATCCAATGAGCAGTTCTTC. This translates into CATASGTSLSNEQFF.

In this sample, this clonotype turned up a few times. The genes are TRBV20-1 and TRBJ2-5; 10 positions match TRBD2. CDR1 and CDR2 from the germline V gene are DFQATT and SNEGSKA (reference sequence). This CDR3 is built from 14 residues. V trimming: 0 bases; J trimming: 5 bases; junction bases outside the gene matches: 3. The CDR3 sequence: CSARDSAGGETQYF. CDR3 in DNA: TGCAGTGCTAGAGACTCAGCGGGGGGGGAGACCCAGTACTTC.

A few counts support this clonotype. The chain joins TRBV5-1 to TRBJ2-2; D might be TRBD2 (6 bases). Germline V lookup: CDR1 SGHRS, CDR2 YFSETQ. Trimming took 8 bases from V and 4 from J, leaving 12 bases between them. This CDR3 is built from 13 residues. CDR3 residues: CASFQGGTGELFF. Written as DNA, the CDR3 is TGCGCCAGTTTCCAGGGAGGCACCGGGGAGCTGTTTTTT.

This clonotype showed up many times. J is TRBJ2-1 and V is TRBV10-3, with D possibly TRBD2 on 5 matching bases. The CDR3 sequence is 11 residues long. Between the trimmed V and J ends, which lost 9 bases and 7 bases, there was a span of 10 bases. Germline CDR1 reads ENHRY; CDR2 reads SYGVKD. The CDR3 is CAIVRGNEQFF. Written as DNA, the CDR3 is TGTGCCATAGTACGGGGAAATGAGCAGTTCTTC.

The rearrangement uses TRBV3-1 and TRBJ1-5; D perhaps matches TRBD1 (6 bases). The CDR3 runs to 15 residues. Trimming took 0 bases from V and 7 from J, leaving 13 bases between them. Germline CDR1 is LGHDT and CDR2 is YNNKEL (reference sequence). CDR3 coding DNA: TGTGCCAGCAGCCAAGATTCCGGTGGGGGCCAGCCCCAGCATTTT. Its translation is CASSQDSGGGQPQHF.

The chain combines TRBV7-9 with TRBJ2-1; maybe TRBD2 (6 bases). Germline loops: CDR1 SEHNR, CDR2 FQNEAQ (reference sequence). The CDR3 sequence is 16 residues long. Trimming shortened V by 1 base and J by 4 bases, and 14 bases separated the two germline ends. This CDR3 is CASSLGTERAYNEQFF. The DNA of the CDR3 is TGTGCCAGCAGCTTAGGTACCGAGCGGGCGTACAATGAGCAGTTCTTC. Full variable domain (missing parts from reference TRBV7-9 and TRBJ2-1): DTGVSQNPRHKITKRGQNVTFRCDPISEHNRLYWYRQTLGQGPEFLTYFQNEAQLEKSRLLSDRFSAERPKGSFSTLEIQRTEQGDSAMYLCASSLGTERAYNEQFFGPGTRLTVL.

CDR3 amino acids: CASSEAVGNQPQHF. The CDR3 DNA sequence: TGTGCCAGCAGCGAGGCGGTGGGCAATCAGCCCCAGCATTTT. This chain uses TRBV28 with TRBJ1-5; no clear D. The CDR3 runs 14 residues. CDR1 is MDHEN and CDR2 is SYDVKM in the germline V gene. Trimming took off 6 bases at V and 2 bases at J, with 11 bases between the two ends. Full variable domain (outside the CDR3, taken from reference TRBV28 and TRBJ1-5): DVKVTQSSRYLVKRTGEKVFLECVQDMDHENMFWYRQDPGLGLRLIYFSYDVKMKEKGDIPEGYSVSREKKERFSLILESASTNQTSMYLCASSEAVGNQPQHFGDGTRLSIL.

The chain uses TRBV27 and TRBJ2-1; 9 bases match TRBD2. V was pared by 5 bases and J by 0 bases, with 5 bases of the junction left unmatched. Germline V gene sequence: CDR1 MNHEY, CDR2 SMNVEV (reference sequence). CDR3 length: 16 amino acids. The CDR3 DNA reads TGTGCCAGCAGTATGGGACTAGCTAACTCCTACAATGAGCAGTTCTTC. Its protein product is CASSMGLANSYNEQFF.

The genes are TRBV28 and TRBJ1-5; D might be TRBD1 (6 bases). Germline V CDR1 and CDR2: MDHEN, SYDVKM. V lost 4 bases and J lost 1, with 11 bases in between. This CDR3 region has 15 residues. The chain's CDR3 is CASSSRGKSNQPQHF. The CDR3 nucleotides read TGTGCCAGCAGTTCGAGGGGGAAGAGCAATCAGCCCCAGCATTTT.

This clonotype was counted ten times or more. The chain joins TRBV5-1 to TRBJ2-1; 12 bases align to TRBD2. The CDR3 length is 16 residues. V lost 4 bases to trimming and J lost 8 bases; unmatched junction nucleotides: 10. CDR1 and CDR2 (germline): SGHRS, YFSETQ. The CDR3 DNA follows: TGCGCCAGCAGCGCGAGACTAGCGGGAGCTGGGGATGAGCAGTTCTTC. It codes for CASSARLAGAGDEQFF.

V is TRBV10-3 and J is TRBJ2-5; TRBD2 matches 12 bases. Germline V CDR1 and CDR2: ENHRY, SYGVKD. With 7 bases clipped from V and 4 bases from J, the junction kept 10 bases outside the gene matches. The CDR3 consists of 16 residues. This CDR3 is CAIKPSGGAERETQYF. For the CDR3, the DNA is TGTGCCATCAAGCCTAGCGGGGGGGCGGAGAGAGAGACCCAGTACTTC.

V is TRBV25-1 and J is TRBJ1-1; 8 nucleotides agree with TRBD1. The CDR3 extends over 14 amino acids. J was trimmed by 4 bases and V by 9 bases; bases with no gene match: 10. Germline V lookup: CDR1 MGHDK, CDR2 SYGVNS. The CDR3 here is CARDRADRATEAFF. CDR3 DNA: TGTGCCAGGGACAGGGCGGACAGGGCCACTGAAGCTTTCTTT.

The table lists this clonotype with many counts. The V gene is TRBV5-5, the J gene TRBJ1-2; TRBD1 matches at 7 bases. From germline, CDR1 is SGHKS and CDR2 YYEKEE (reference sequence). V was pared by 1 base and J by 2 bases, with 5 bases of the junction left unmatched. The CDR3 contains 15 residues. CDR3 nucleotides: TGTGCCAGCAGCTTGCCCGGGACAGCCAACTATGGCTACACCTTC. It yields the protein CASSLPGTANYGYTF.

Only a few counts were recorded for this clonotype. V is TRBV7-9 and J is TRBJ1-2; D unclear. Germline loops: CDR1 SEHNR, CDR2 FQNEAQ (reference sequence). Trimming left V 3 bases short and J 8 bases short, with 7 bases between. This CDR3 is built from 11 residues. The CDR3 DNA reads as TGTGCCAGCAGCTTCGATAGGGGCTACACCTTC. Protein product: CASSFDRGYTF.

At least ten counts were recorded for this clonotype. V is TRBV5-6 and J is TRBJ1-1; D remains unclear. Germline assignment: CDR1 SGHDT and CDR2 YYEEEE. V was pared by 2 bases and J by 10 bases, with 21 bases between. The CDR3 runs 15 residues. The CDR3 DNA sequence: TGTGCCAGCAGCTTAAGGTCGGTCAGCGGTTTTGCAGCTTTCTTT. Encoded protein: CASSLRSVSGFAAFF.

The J gene is TRBJ2-2, the V gene TRBV6-2 or TRBV6-3; TRBD1 agrees at 7 bases. V dropped 8 bases and J dropped 6; count of bases not matched to a gene: 9. From germline, CDR1 is MNHEY and CDR2 SVGEGT. The CDR3 length is 14 residues. The CDR3 DNA follows: TGTGCCAGCGTTAGGGATGGGACAGCCGGGGAGCTGTTTTTT. Amino acids: CASVRDGTAGELFF.